The present T cell receptor (beta chain) was sequenced within a study of T cells in tuberculosis. Generated by immunoSEQ multiplex PCR, the TCRdb table keeps only in-frame clones and is missing some. The table records approximately 28,000 clones, 80% to 95% of them present only once. This clone has only one observation. Its antigen is unknown. Overall study findings and caveats: Active tuberculosis cases were adults; controls were adolescents. The TCR-beta difference was not significant; alpha differences partly reflected length.

Looked up from germline, CDR1 is SGHKS and CDR2 is YYEKEE (reference sequence). Trimming removed 4 bases from V and 8 bases from J, with 21 bases in between. This CDR3 has 15 amino acids. This TCR came from a donor between 10 and 29 years old with latent tuberculosis or without tuberculosis infection. The chain combines TRBV5-5 with TRBJ1-2; D unresolved. What was sequenced was PBMCs. The CDR3 DNA is TGTGCCAGCAGCCCTACCTCTGCCCCGGCGGGGGGCTACACCTTC. Its protein product is CASSPTSAPAGGYTF.